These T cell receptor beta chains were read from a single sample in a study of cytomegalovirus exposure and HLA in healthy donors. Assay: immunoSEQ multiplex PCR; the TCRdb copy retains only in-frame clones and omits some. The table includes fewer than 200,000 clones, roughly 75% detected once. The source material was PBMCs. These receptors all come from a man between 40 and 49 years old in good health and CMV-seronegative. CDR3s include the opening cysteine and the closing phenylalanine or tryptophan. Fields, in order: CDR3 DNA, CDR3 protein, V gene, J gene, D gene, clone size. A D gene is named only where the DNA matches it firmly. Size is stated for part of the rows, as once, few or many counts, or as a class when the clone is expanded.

TGTGCCAGTAGTCCCTCCTGGGAGGGGGGTCCAACTAATGAAAAACTGTTTTTT,CASSPSWEGGPTNEKLFF,TRBV19,TRBJ1-4,-,few
TGTGCCAGCAGTGAATTGGGCGGGAGATACGAGCAGTACTTC,CASSELGGRYEQYF,TRBV6-1,TRBJ2-7,TRBD2,once
TGTGCCAGCTCACCACTCTCCCCCGCGGGCTCCTACGAGCAGTACTTC,CASSPLSPAGSYEQYF,TRBV18,TRBJ2-7,-,-
TGTGCCAGCAGTGGGCCGGGACATAGCTCCTATAATTCACCCCTCCACTTT,CASSGPGHSSYNSPLHF,TRBV6-1,TRBJ1-6,-,-
TGTGCCAGCAGTTGGGACAGGAAGAACACTGAAGCTTTCTTT,CASSWDRKNTEAFF,TRBV6-5,TRBJ1-1,TRBD1,-
TGTGCCAGCAGCGTAGGGCTGGGGACAGTAGGCTACGAGCAGTACTTC,CASSVGLGTVGYEQYF,TRBV9,TRBJ2-7,TRBD1,-
TGTGCCTGGAGTATAAATCTCTACGAGCAGTACTTC,CAWSINLYEQYF,TRBV30,TRBJ2-7,-,few
TGTGCCAGCTCACCGGGACAGAGTATTGGAAACACCATATATTTT,CASSPGQSIGNTIYF,TRBV18,TRBJ1-3,TRBD1,few
TGCGCCAGCAGCCAAATGACAGGGAACTATGGCTACACCTTC,CASSQMTGNYGYTF,TRBV4-3,TRBJ1-2,TRBD1,few
TGTGCCAGCAGCCAAGATCCAGCCAGGGGCAACGAGCAGTACTTC,CASSQDPARGNEQYF,TRBV14,TRBJ2-7,-,-
TGTGCCAGCAGCTGGGGGGGACGGGAGTTCTACGAGCAGTACTTC,CASSWGGREFYEQYF,TRBV5-4,TRBJ2-7,TRBD2,-
TGTGCCAGCTCACCTGACAGGGTAGGTGAGCAGTTCTTC,CASSPDRVGEQFF,TRBV18,TRBJ2-1,TRBD1,-
TGTGCCAGTACCGGGACAGGGGGCGCCCCTTTCGGCAATCAGCCCCAGCATTTT,CASTGTGGAPFGNQPQHF,TRBV19,TRBJ1-5,TRBD1,-
TGTGCCAGTGCTAGGGGGACAGGCGAAACAAAGACCTTC,CASARGTGETKTF,TRBV6-6,TRBJ1-2,TRBD1,few
TGTGCCAGCAGAGCTGACACCCCCGAACTGTTTTTT,CASRADTPELFF,TRBV2,TRBJ1-4,-,-
TGTGCCAGCAGTTTAATGGACAGGGGGAATGAGCAGTTCTTC,CASSLMDRGNEQFF,TRBV27,TRBJ2-1,TRBD1,-
TGTGCCAGCAGCCAGGGAACCTCTGGAAACACCATATATTTT,CASSQGTSGNTIYF,TRBV5-6,TRBJ1-3,-,-
TGCGCCAGCAGCCCAGAAACCGGGACTATATACAATGAGCAGTTCTTC,CASSPETGTIYNEQFF,TRBV4-1,TRBJ2-1,TRBD2,-
TGTGCCAGCAGTTCTCAGGGGCTCGAGCAGTACTTC,CASSSQGLEQYF,TRBV5-5,TRBJ2-7,-,-
TGCGCCAGCCGGGGGACAGCCTACAATGAGCAGTTCTTC,CASRGTAYNEQFF,TRBV4-3,TRBJ2-1,-,few
TGCAGCGTTGTTCACAAGTACTCTGGAAACACCATATATTTT,CSVVHKYSGNTIYF,TRBV29-1,TRBJ1-3,-,-
TGTGCCATCAGTGACGATAGGGGCCCCTACAATGAGCAGTTCTTC,CAISDDRGPYNEQFF,TRBV10-3,TRBJ2-1,-,once
TGTGCCAGCAGTGAACTCGGAGGCGAAGCTTTCTTT,CASSELGGEAFF,TRBV6-5,TRBJ1-1,-,-
TGTGCCAGTAGTATTATCGGCTATGGCTACACCTTC,CASSIIGYGYTF,TRBV19,TRBJ1-2,-,once
TGCAGCGTTGAAGTGAGGGGCGAGCGGGAGTATGAGCAGTTCTTC,CSVEVRGEREYEQFF,TRBV29-1,TRBJ2-1,TRBD2,-
TGTGCCAGTAGTATATGGCCGTCCCCTGAAGCTTTCTTT,CASSIWPSPEAFF,TRBV19,TRBJ1-1,-,-
TGTGCCAGCAGTTTCACTACCCTGAACACTGAAGCTTTCTTT,CASSFTTLNTEAFF,TRBV6-5,TRBJ1-1,-,-
TGTGCCAGCAGCCCCGGGCCTAGCCAATCCTACAATGAGCAGTTCTTC,CASSPGPSQSYNEQFF,TRBV11-3,TRBJ2-1,-,-
TGTGCCAGCAGCGCACTAACCGACATGACAGGGAGAAATAACTATGGCTACACCTTC,CASSALTDMTGRNNYGYTF,TRBV7-9,TRBJ1-2,TRBD1,-
TGTGCCAGCAGCGCGACGGGAGGGACTAGCAGATACACCGGGGAGCTGTTTTTT,CASSATGGTSRYTGELFF,TRBV9,TRBJ2-2,TRBD2,-
TGTGCCAGCACTGTTCAGGGATCCGGGGAGCTGTTTTTT,CASTVQGSGELFF,TRBV7-9,TRBJ2-2,-,few
TGTGCCAGCAGCTTATTTCTGGGGCTGACAGGGGAGAACACCATATATTTT,CASSLFLGLTGENTIYF,TRBV7-9,TRBJ1-3,TRBD1,-
TGTGCCAGCAGCTTAGTAATGGGACAGGGGGCGGATGGCTACACCTTC,CASSLVMGQGADGYTF,TRBV7-2,TRBJ1-2,TRBD1,-
TGTGCCAGCAGCCCGATGGGACAGGGGAATTCACCCCTCCACTTT,CASSPMGQGNSPLHF,TRBV27,TRBJ1-6,TRBD1,-
TGTGCAACGTATGCAGCTGGAAACACCATATATTTT,CATYAAGNTIYF,TRBV25-1,TRBJ1-3,-,-